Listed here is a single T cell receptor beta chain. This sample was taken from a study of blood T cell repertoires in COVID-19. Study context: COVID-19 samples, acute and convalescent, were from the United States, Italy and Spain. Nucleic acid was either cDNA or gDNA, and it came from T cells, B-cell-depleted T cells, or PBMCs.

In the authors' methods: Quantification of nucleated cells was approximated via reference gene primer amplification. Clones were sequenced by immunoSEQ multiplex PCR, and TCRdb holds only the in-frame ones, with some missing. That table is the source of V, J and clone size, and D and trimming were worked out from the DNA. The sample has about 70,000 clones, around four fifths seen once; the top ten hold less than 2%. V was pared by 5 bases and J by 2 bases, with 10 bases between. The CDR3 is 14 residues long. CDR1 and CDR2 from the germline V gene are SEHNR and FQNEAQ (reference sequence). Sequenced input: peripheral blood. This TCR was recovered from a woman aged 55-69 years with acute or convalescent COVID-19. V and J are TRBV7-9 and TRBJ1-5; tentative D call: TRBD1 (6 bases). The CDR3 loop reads CASSKQGGNQPQHF. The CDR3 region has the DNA TGTGCCAGCAGCAAACAGGGAGGCAATCAGCCCCAGCATTTT.